Listed below are T cell receptor beta chains from one sample, sequenced in a study of response to subunit inactivated influenza vaccine. Via MiXCR, TCRdb re-called the RT-PCR reads, giving one row per CDR3 protein. The top ten hold approximately 3% of the sample, which has some 500,000 distinct CDR3 sequences, about 15% seen once. Sequences were derived from CD4+ T cells sorted from PBMCs, sampled less than 30 months after vaccination. The receptors stem from a man between 50 and 70 years old who received an inactivated influenza vaccine. Both conserved end residues are part of each CDR3. The order of the fields is CDR3 protein, CDR3 DNA, D gene, J gene, clone size, V gene. The D gene is left open where the match is weak. Size is stated for part of the rows, as once, few or many counts, or as a class when the clone is expanded.

CASSLPRASGRDEQYF	TGTGCCAGCAGCTTACCTCGAGCCTCAGGCAGGGACGAGCAGTACTTC	NA	TRBJ2-7	many	TRBV7-9
CASSRDRGDYTF	TGCGCCAGCAGTCGGGACAGGGGAGACTACACCTTC	TRBD1	TRBJ1-2	NA	TRBV5-1
CAIGTTDNSPLHF	TGTGCCATCGGCACGACCGATAATTCACCCCTCCACTTT	NA	TRBJ1-6	few	TRBV10-3
CASSLPSQPQHF	TGTGCCAGCAGCCTTCCTTCTCAGCCCCAGCATTTT	NA	TRBJ1-5	NA	TRBV7-2
CSVGTSGTSTDTQYF	TGCAGCGTGGGGACTAGCGGGACGAGCACAGATACGCAGTATTTT	TRBD2	TRBJ2-3	many	TRBV29-1
CSARTSAGNYGYTF	TGCAGTGCCCGGACATCCGCGGGTAACTATGGCTACACCTTC	NA	TRBJ1-2	NA	TRBV20-1
CASSVASGGDTQYF	TGTGCCAGCAGCGTAGCTTCGGGGGGAGATACGCAGTATTTT	TRBD2	TRBJ2-3	NA	TRBV9
CSATSGRDYNEQFF	TGCAGTGCCACAAGCGGGAGGGACTACAATGAGCAGTTCTTC	TRBD2	TRBJ2-1	NA	TRBV20-1
CASSPGDRGYGYTF	TGTGCCAGCAGCCCCGGGGACAGAGGCTATGGCTACACCTTC	TRBD1	TRBJ1-2	few	TRBV28
CASSRAMDYGYTF	TGTGCCAGCAGCCGCGCCATGGACTATGGCTACACCTTC	NA	TRBJ1-2	many	TRBV3-1
CASSLARNTGELFF	TGTGCCAGCAGCTTAGCGCGGAACACCGGGGAGCTGTTTTTT	NA	TRBJ2-2	NA	TRBV7-6
CSAQDPLRYNEQFF	TGCAGTGCTCAAGATCCCCTAAGATACAATGAGCAGTTCTTC	NA	TRBJ2-1	NA	TRBV20-1
CASSAGSGNQPQHF	TGTGCCAGCAGCGCAGGGAGTGGCAATCAGCCCCAGCATTTT	NA	TRBJ1-5	NA	TRBV12-3/TRBV12-4
CSATSRVLTDTQYF	TGCAGTGCTACCTCGAGGGTGCTCACAGATACGCAGTATTTT	NA	TRBJ2-3	few	TRBV20-1
CSARGRRDEQYF	TGCAGTGCTAGGGGCAGGAGGGACGAGCAGTACTTC	NA	TRBJ2-7	few	TRBV20-1
CSVAGLVDEQFF	TGCAGCGTCGCGGGACTAGTAGATGAGCAGTTCTTC	TRBD2	TRBJ2-1	NA	TRBV29-1
CASSLARTENYGYTF	TGTGCCAGCAGCTTAGCCCGGACAGAGAACTATGGCTACACCTTC	NA	TRBJ1-2	NA	TRBV7-9
CASSLGGQGTYGYTF	TGTGCCAGCAGCTTAGGAGGACAGGGCACCTATGGCTACACCTTC	TRBD1	TRBJ1-2	few	TRBV7-2
CAIRGSGGAETQYF	TGTGCCATCCGGGGAAGCGGGGGGGCAGAGACCCAGTACTTC	TRBD2	TRBJ2-5	NA	TRBV10-3
CASSSQGDGETQYF	TGTGCCAGCAGTTCACAGGGGGACGGAGAGACCCAGTACTTC	TRBD1	TRBJ2-5	NA	TRBV6-5
CASSQELVGTQYF	TGTGCCAGCAGCCAAGAATTAGTGGGGACCCAGTACTTC	NA	TRBJ2-5	many	TRBV4-2
CASSSRQGRGEKLFF	TGTGCCAGCAGCTCTAGACAGGGACGCGGTGAAAAACTGTTTTTT	TRBD1	TRBJ1-4	NA	TRBV11-1
CASSPLGNYNEQFF	TGTGCCAGCAGCCCCCTAGGGAATTACAATGAGCAGTTCTTC	NA	TRBJ2-1	many	TRBV7-8
CATSRPDAGNTGELFF	TGTGCCACCAGCAGACCTGACGCCGGGAACACCGGGGAGCTGTTTTTT	NA	TRBJ2-2	few	TRBV15
CASSFGNRLAGEQYF	TGTGCCAGCAGCTTTGGGAACAGGCTCGCGGGGGAGCAGTACTTC	NA	TRBJ2-7	NA	TRBV7-2
CASSLRQGHGYTF	TGTGCCAGCAGCCTACGACAGGGTCATGGCTACACCTTC	TRBD1	TRBJ1-2	NA	TRBV7-2
CSVKQGDTQYF	TGCAGCGTTAAACAGGGAGATACGCAGTATTTT	NA	TRBJ2-3	few	TRBV29-1
CASSQKRLGEKLFF	TGCGCCAGCAGCCAAAAGAGACTAGGGGAAAAACTGTTTTTT	NA	TRBJ1-4	many	TRBV4-3
CASSPWRGRSTDTQYF	TGTGCCAGCTCACCCTGGAGGGGCCGGAGCACAGATACGCAGTATTTT	NA	TRBJ2-3	NA	TRBV18
CSALDNNEQFF	TGCAGTGCATTGGACAACAATGAGCAGTTCTTC	NA	TRBJ2-1	few	TRBV20-1
CASSLVFVAGGRPSTDTQYF	TGTGCCAGCAGTTTAGTGTTTGTAGCGGGGGGCAGACCTAGCACAGATACGCAGTATTTT	TRBD2	TRBJ2-3	few	TRBV27
CAISRDRGGGNTIYF	TGTGCCATCAGTCGGGACAGGGGCGGAGGAAACACCATATATTTT	TRBD1	TRBJ1-3	few	TRBV10-3
CASSLYENTGELFF	TGCGCCAGCAGCTTGTACGAGAACACCGGGGAGCTGTTTTTT	NA	TRBJ2-2	few	TRBV5-1
CASSLPGLAGVYNEQFF	TGTGCCAGCAGCTTGCCCGGACTAGCGGGAGTCTACAATGAGCAGTTCTTC	TRBD2	TRBJ2-1	NA	TRBV5-6
CASSPRYNEQFF	TGTGCCAGCAGCCCCCGGTACAATGAGCAGTTCTTC	NA	TRBJ2-1	many	TRBV3-1
CASSYSRGVVTDTQYF	TGTGCCAGCAGTTACTCCCGGGGGGTGGTCACAGATACGCAGTATTTT	TRBD2	TRBJ2-3	many	TRBV6-5
CASSQGSGLGGTQYF	TGTGCCAGCAGCCAGGGGTCCGGGCTGGGGGGGACCCAGTACTTC	NA	TRBJ2-5	NA	TRBV28
CASSLAGGLSGANVLTF	TGTGCCAGCAGTTTGGCGGGGGGTCTCTCTGGGGCCAACGTCCTGACTTTC	TRBD2	TRBJ2-6	few	TRBV12-3/TRBV12-4
CASSPGQPIYEQYF	TGTGCCAGCAGCCCGGGACAGCCTATTTACGAGCAGTACTTC	TRBD1	TRBJ2-7	few	TRBV12-3/TRBV12-4
CASSWGRLMNTEAFF	TGTGCCAGCAGCTGGGGACGTCTGATGAACACTGAAGCTTTCTTT	NA	TRBJ1-1	NA	TRBV5-6
CASSQAGTGGNSPLHF	TGTGCCAGCAGCCAAGCCGGGACAGGGGGTAATTCACCCCTCCACTTT	TRBD1	TRBJ1-6	few	TRBV3-1
CASLQQGTAEAFF	TGTGCCAGCCTCCAACAGGGAACCGCTGAAGCTTTCTTT	NA	TRBJ1-1	NA	TRBV2
CAISESRDSTDTQYF	TGTGCCATCAGTGAGTCAAGAGATAGCACAGATACGCAGTATTTT	NA	TRBJ2-3	NA	TRBV10-3